Described below is a single TCR beta chain sequence and its context. Its antigen is unknown. Germline V gives CDR1 LNHDA, CDR2 SQIVND (reference sequence). Trimming pared 2 bases from V and 1 base from J, leaving 5 bases between. This CDR3 is built from 13 residues. The immunoSEQ assay was version 4, run in survey mode. Genomic DNA was diluted to 9 to 10 ng/uL, up to roughly 1 ug per sample. The repertoire was sequenced with immunoSEQ multiplex PCR; TCRdb's copy has only in-frame clones and lacks some. The profile shows more than 35,000 clones, 91% of them singletons. The sample is drawn from a study of persistence of HIV-infected CD4 T cells. Anti-CD3/anti-CD28 beads served as a nonspecific positive control stimulus. Sorting selected CD4+ T cells upregulating both CD40 ligand and CD69. Anti-CD28/CD49d costimulation, CD40-blocking antibody and enfuvirtide were given to CD8-depleted PBMCs for 18 hours.

Study-level points and caveats: Bulk TCR data could not be restricted to HIV-1-infected CMV-responding cells.

This specimen was CD4+ T cells sorted from PBMCs after approximately 19-hour stimulation, taken from a patient who received antiretroviral therapy. The chain joins TRBV19 to TRBJ1-1, with D unclear. The receptor was isolated from an adult man with HIV who was CMV-seropositive. The CDR3 loop reads CASSISRNTEAFF. CDR3 DNA: TGTGCCAGTAGTATAAGTCGGAACACTGAAGCTTTCTTT. Variable domain in full (rest from reference TRBV19 and TRBJ1-1): DGGITQSPKYLFRKEGQNVTLSCEQNLNHDAMYWYRQDPGQGLRLIYYSQIVNDFQKGDIAEGYSVSREKKESFPLTVTSAQKNPTAFYLCASSISRNTEAFFGQGTRLTVV.